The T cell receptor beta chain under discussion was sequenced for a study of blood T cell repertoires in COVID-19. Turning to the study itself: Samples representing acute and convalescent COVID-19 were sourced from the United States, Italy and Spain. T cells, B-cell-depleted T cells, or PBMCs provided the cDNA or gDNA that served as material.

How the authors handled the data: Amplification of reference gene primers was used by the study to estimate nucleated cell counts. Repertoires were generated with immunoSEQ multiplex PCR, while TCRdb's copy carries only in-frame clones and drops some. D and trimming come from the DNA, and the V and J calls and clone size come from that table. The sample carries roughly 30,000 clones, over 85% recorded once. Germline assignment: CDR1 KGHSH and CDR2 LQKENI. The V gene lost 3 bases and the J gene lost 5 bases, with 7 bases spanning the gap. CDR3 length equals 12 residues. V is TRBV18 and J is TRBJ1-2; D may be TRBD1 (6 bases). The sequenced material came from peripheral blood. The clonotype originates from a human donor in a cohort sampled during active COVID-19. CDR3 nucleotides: TGTGCCAGCTCACCTCAGGGGTATGGCTACACCTTC. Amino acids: CASSPQGYGYTF.